This paragraph reports one T cell receptor (beta chain). What it recognizes is unknown. PCR amplification relied on 60 Vbeta primers (plus 13 Jbeta primers). The protocol was immunoSEQ multiplex PCR, while the TCRdb copy is restricted to in-frame clones and leaves out a portion. Of 110,000 to 150,000 clones listed, approximately 84% are singletons. This entry comes from a study of cytomegalovirus exposure and HLA in healthy donors. Study-wide points: Some V segments, TRBV6-2 and TRBV6-3 among them, were indistinguishable and were therefore excluded.

The trim removed 1 base at V and 3 bases at J, leaving 2 bases unmatched. Germline V gene data show CDR1 as LGHNA and CDR2 as YNFKEQ. The CDR3 is 15 residues long. The TCR sequence derives from a woman in her sixties in good health and CMV-seropositive. V usage is TRBV4-2 and J usage is TRBJ2-7; 11 bases match TRBD2. Sequenced sample: PBMCs. CDR3 sequence (DNA): TGTGCCAGCAGCCAAGTAGCGGGAGGGAACTACGAGCAGTACTTC. Its protein is CASSQVAGGNYEQYF.